This TCR beta chain is from a study of shared clonotypes between healthy human individuals. Findings and caveats of the study: Between a handful of donors, naive CD4 clonotypes were shared at a level of approximately 5%.

With 0 bases removed from V and 3 bases from J, the gap between germline ends came to 12 bases. Germline lookup yields CDR1 SGHTA and CDR2 FQGNSA. This CDR3 is built from 15 residues. Among the donors, all were Caucasian adults who lived in Nashville, Tennessee. Investigators divided CD4+ cells into CD45RA+ naive and CD45RA-negative memory subsets. Per the original methods: There were no quality scores in the junction-only immunoSEQ sequences, so filtering differed. Sequencing was performed with immunoSEQ multiplex PCR; in TCRdb, only in-frame clones are kept and a portion is missing. V and J calls and clone size are those listed in that table; D and trimming were worked out from the DNA. Altogether approximately 1,000,000 clones are present, 77% being singletons, with the ten largest covering approximately 0.9%. On this clone: Antigen specificity is unknown.

The source of this sequence is a man between 18 and 29 years old in good health. Some clones in this sample may be carry-over from other donors' samples. V usage is TRBV7-2 and J usage is TRBJ2-7; the D gene is possibly TRBD1 (6 bases). Sequencing was carried out using memory CD4+ T cells from PBMCs. The subset: CD45RA-negative fraction. CDR3 in amino acids: CASSLAGAHFYEQYF. The CDR3 DNA reads as TGTGCCAGCAGCTTAGCGGGGGCCCATTTCTACGAGCAGTACTTC.